The 7 T cell receptor beta chains below were found in one sample sequenced in a study of memory CD4+ T cells and cytomegalovirus serostatus. Single viable CD3+CD4+CD8-CD45RO+ cells were sorted as the memory CD4+ T cells. TCRdb's copy holds only in-frame clones and misses some; the assay was immunoSEQ multiplex PCR. The table records 40,000 to 55,000 clones, under 80% of them present only once. Material: memory CD4+ T cells from blood. The receptors were gathered from an adult in good health and CMV-seronegative.

The chain joins TRBV9 to TRBJ2-1, with D maybe TRBD2 (5 bases). Germline V gene sequence: CDR1 SGDLS, CDR2 YYNGEE. V was cut by 2 bases and J by 0 bases, with 12 bases left in between. This CDR3 has 16 residues. CDR3 DNA: TGTGCCAGCAGCGTGAGTAGCGTCAGCTCCTACAATGAGCAGTTCTTC. Encoded protein: CASSVSSVSSYNEQFF.

The genes are TRBV11-1 and TRBJ1-1; D is uncertain. Looked up from germline, CDR1 is SGHAT and CDR2 is FQDESV (reference sequence). V shed 3 bases and J shed 5 bases, with 10 bases lying between them. The CDR3 extends over 13 amino acids. The CDR3 spells CASSFHTGTEAFF. The CDR3 DNA is TGTGCCAGCAGCTTCCATACCGGTACTGAAGCTTTCTTT.

CDR3 region: CATKTGNYGYTF. CDR3 bases: TGTGCCACTAAGACAGGGAACTATGGCTACACCTTC. V is TRBV6-5 and J is TRBJ1-2; 7 bases match TRBD1. The germline CDR1 and CDR2 sequences are MNHEY and SVGAGI. J gave up 2 bases and V 10 bases, and 4 bases lay outside the gene matches. The CDR3 is 12 residues long.

V and J are TRBV30 and TRBJ2-1, with TRBD2 as a possible D gene (5 bases). CDR1 and CDR2 (germline): GTSNPN, SVGIG (reference sequence). V was pared by 1 base and J by 6 bases, with 7 bases between. CDR3 length equals 12 residues. CDR3 DNA sequence: TGTGCCTGGAGTGACGGAGGCAATGAGCAGTTCTTC. Protein sequence: CAWSDGGNEQFF.

The CDR3 sequence is CASSELAVTDTQYF. The DNA for the CDR3 is TGTGCCAGCAGCGAACTAGCGGTCACAGATACGCAGTATTTT. This chain joins TRBV2 and TRBJ2-3, with 8 bases matching TRBD2. Per germline, CDR1 SNHLY and CDR2 FYNNEI. This CDR3 has 14 amino acids. The J segment lost 2 bases and the V segment lost 6 bases, leaving 4 bases of the junction unmatched.

The V and J genes are TRBV5-4 and TRBJ1-5; D gene uncertain. Per the germline V gene, CDR1 is SGHNT and CDR2 is YYREEE (reference sequence). The ends were cut back, 3 bases at V and 7 bases at J, with 11 bases in the middle. The length of the CDR3 is 13 residues. The CDR3 is CASSSDVNQPQHF. CDR3 coding DNA: TGTGCCAGCAGCTCGGATGTTAACCAGCCCCAGCATTTT.

The chain combines TRBV19 with TRBJ1-5, with D maybe TRBD1 (6 bases). CDR1 is LNHDA, CDR2 SQIVND, per germline (reference sequence). The CDR3 loop spans 15 amino acids. Trimming stripped 2 bases from V and 3 bases from J, with 11 bases between. The CDR3 here is CASSILQGTNQPQHF. CDR3 coding DNA: TGTGCCAGTAGTATACTTCAGGGGACCAATCAGCCCCAGCATTTT.